Below are 15 T cell receptor beta chains sequenced from a single sample in a study of T cells in Graves' hyperthyroidism and ophthalmopathy. Amplified TCR beta CDR3 regions derived from RNA transcripts. HTBI primers were used for first-round RT-PCR of the TCR CDR3. MiXCR was run by TCRdb on the multiplex PCR reads, yielding one entry per CDR3 protein. The data hold about 480,000 distinct CDR3 sequences, with approximately 15% observed a single time. The sample comprised blood. These receptors were obtained from a woman aged 18-29 years with Graves' hyperthyroidism.

In its sample, this clonotype was seen a few times. This chain connects TRBV27 to TRBJ1-1; the D gene is possibly TRBD1 (6 bases). CDR3 size: 15 residues. Trimming removed 4 bases from V and 1 base from J, with 13 bases in between. In germline, CDR1 is MNHEY, CDR2 SMNVEV (reference sequence). This CDR3 reads CASSSRGAANTEAFF. CDR3 DNA: TGTGCCAGCAGTTCTCGGGGGGCTGCGAACACTGAAGCTTTCTTT.

In its sample, this clonotype was seen many times. The chain employs TRBV2 and TRBJ2-7; D is uncertain. V was shortened by 9 bases and J by 9 bases, with 9 bases between the two germline ends. Germline-derived CDR1 and CDR2 are SNHLY and FYNNEI. The CDR3 consists of 9 residues. CDR3 in DNA: TGTGCCAGTCTCCGCCCGCAGTACTTC. Protein sequence: CASLRPQYF.

This clonotype was observed at least ten times. The chain links TRBV5-1 to TRBJ1-1, with 11 bases lining up with TRBD1. The CDR3 runs 16 residues. V lost 2 bases to trimming and J lost 6 bases; unmatched junction nucleotides: 9. CDR1 is SGHRS and CDR2 is YFSETQ in the germline V gene. The CDR3 sequence is CASSFGQGAGRAEAFF. The CDR3 DNA is TGCGCCAGCAGCTTCGGACAGGGGGCGGGGAGGGCTGAAGCTTTCTTT.

This clonotype has at least ten counts. V usage is TRBV20-1 and J usage is TRBJ2-5; unclear D gene. V lost 1 base, J lost 2 bases, and 5 bases lay in between. Germline CDR1 DFQATT, CDR2 SNEGSKA (reference sequence). CDR3 size: 12 residues. Written as DNA, the CDR3 is TGCAGTGCTAGAGCCGAACAAGAGACCCAGTACTTC. This translates into CSARAEQETQYF.

This clonotype has a count of ten or more. J is TRBJ2-5 and V is TRBV7-6; TRBD1 matches at 9 bases. CDR1 is SGHVS and CDR2 is FNYEAQ in the germline V gene. The CDR3 has 14 residues. Trimming took 7 bases from V and 3 from J; bases not matched to a gene: 6. This CDR3 is CASTPQGAEETQYF. Here the CDR3 DNA reads TGTGCCAGCACTCCACAGGGGGCGGAAGAGACCCAGTACTTC.

CDR3 region: CASSFLYTDTQYF. The CDR3 DNA is TGTGCCAGCAGCTTTCTGTACACAGATACGCAGTATTTT. V usage is TRBV11-3 and J usage is TRBJ2-3; the D is unclear. V lost 3 bases and J 2 bases, leaving 6 bases between the germline ends. Germline values: CDR1 SGHNT, CDR2 YENEEA. This CDR3 has 13 residues. The variable domain in full, completed from reference TRBV11-3 and TRBJ2-3, reads EAGVVQSPRYKIIEKKQPVAFWCNPISGHNTLYWYLQNLGQGPELLIRYENEEAVDDSQLPKDRFSAERLKGVDSTLKIQPAELGDSAVYLCASSFLYTDTQYFGPGTRLTVL.

The table lists this clonotype with a few counts. The chain recombines TRBV5-1 with TRBJ2-7; 11 nucleotides line up with TRBD2. Germline values: CDR1 SGHRS, CDR2 YFSETQ. There are 15 residues in the CDR3. The V gene end was trimmed by 4 bases and the J gene end by 2 bases; junction bases not matched to a gene: 5. The CDR3 DNA sequence: TGCGCCAGCAGCGGCACTAGCGGGAGACCCTACGAGCAGTACTTC. It yields the protein CASSGTSGRPYEQYF.

This clonotype was seen only once. A much larger clone lies a single base off, so this may be a read error. This chain uses TRBV27 with TRBJ2-7, with D uncertain. Germline lookup yields CDR1 MNHEY and CDR2 SMNVEV (reference sequence). There are 13 residues in the CDR3. Here the CDR3 reads CGSSLGPIYEQYV. The DNA of the CDR3 is TGTGGCAGCAGTTTGGGCCCCATCTACGAGCAGTACGTC.

This clonotype was picked up many times. This sequence joins TRBV7-9 and TRBJ2-1; TRBD1 or TRBD2 may be the D gene (6 bases each). V gave up 6 bases and J gave up 9 bases, with 18 bases separating them. The CDR3 totals 14 residues. Per the germline V gene, CDR1 is SEHNR and CDR2 is FQNEAQ (reference sequence). The CDR3 here is CASRWRGEILEQFF. The DNA of the CDR3 is TGTGCCAGCAGATGGAGGGGGGAGATTCTTGAGCAGTTCTTC.

This clonotype was seen ten or more times. This chain links TRBV13 with TRBJ1-2; TRBD1 matches at 7 bases. The germline gives CDR1 PRHDT, CDR2 FYEKMQ (reference sequence). The J segment lost 3 bases and the V segment lost 5 bases, leaving 6 bases of the junction unmatched. The CDR3 has 14 residues. The CDR3 region is CASSMDGTDYGYTF. The CDR3 DNA is TGTGCCAGCAGCATGGACGGGACAGACTATGGCTACACCTTC.

This clonotype was seen at least ten times. V and J are TRBV11-2 and TRBJ2-3; D gene unclear. Germline CDR1 SGHAT, CDR2 FQNNGV. The ends were cut back, 5 bases at V and 4 bases at J, with 16 bases in the middle. This CDR3 contains 15 residues. DNA for the CDR3: TGTGCCAGCAGCCCTTCATCTCTTCAGGCAGATACGCAGTATTTT. Protein: CASSPSSLQADTQYF.

V usage is TRBV20-1 and J usage is TRBJ1-1; D gene uncertain. V dropped 1 base and J dropped 6 bases, with 12 bases sitting between them. This CDR3 is 13 amino acids long. CDR1 is DFQATT, CDR2 SNEGSKA, per germline (reference sequence). This CDR3 is CSARGIEVSEAFF. CDR3 in DNA: TGCAGTGCTAGAGGCATAGAGGTCTCTGAAGCTTTCTTT.

As for this clonotype: Since a much larger clone is just one base distant, this may be a read error. The chain combines TRBV29-1 with TRBJ1-1; D possibly corresponds to TRBD1 (6 bases). V lost 1 base and J lost 1, with 19 bases in between. The CDR3 contains 17 residues. The germline CDR1 and CDR2 sequences are SQVTM and ANQGSEA. CDR3 nucleotide sequence: TGCAGCGTTGAAGGTTTAGGGGGGCGGAAACAGAACACTGAAGCTTTCTTT. It encodes CSVEGLGGRKQNTEAFF.

This clonotype has a count of ten or more. V gene TRBV19 combines with J gene TRBJ2-5, with 10 bases fitting TRBD1. J lost 4 bases, V lost 3 bases, and 8 bases had no gene match. The CDR3 consists of 16 residues. Germline V gene lookup returns CDR1 LNHDA and CDR2 SQIVND (reference sequence). CDR3 loop: CASSILGQGIVETQYF. CDR3 coding DNA: TGTGCCAGTAGTATCTTGGGACAGGGGATTGTAGAGACCCAGTACTTC.

This clonotype was recorded many times. The chain couples TRBV27 to TRBJ1-5; D gene unclear. Germline V lookup: CDR1 MNHEY, CDR2 SMNVEV (reference sequence). The CDR3 covers 14 residues. Trimming stripped 3 bases from V and 3 bases from J, with 9 bases between. The CDR3 DNA is TGTGCCAGCAGTTTCCCCGATAACAATCAGCCCCAGCATTTT. Amino acids: CASSFPDNNQPQHF.